The next 25 T cell receptor beta chains were all read from a single sample in a study of blood T cell repertoires in COVID-19. The data were produced by immunoSEQ multiplex PCR, yet TCRdb's version contains in-frame clones alone and is incomplete. The sample lists about 83,000 clones; around 84% were seen once. Sequencing used peripheral blood. These TCRs come from an elderly man with active or convalescent COVID-19.

The chain is built from TRBV18 and TRBJ1-5; tentatively, D is TRBD1 (6 bases). Germline V gene data show CDR1 as KGHSH and CDR2 as LQKENI. The CDR3 is made up of 14 amino acids. The germline V and J ends were trimmed by 3 bases and 4 bases, with 10 bases remaining between them. CDR3 DNA: TGTGCCAGCTCACCTCCTCAGGGGAATCAGCCCCAGCATTTT. Residues: CASSPPQGNQPQHF.

The chain uses TRBV21-1 and TRBJ1-2; the table's D call, TRBD1, was not checked against the DNA. TRBV21-1 is annotated as a pseudogene. This CDR3 spans 13 amino acids. The CDR3: CASSETGTYGYTF. Written as DNA, the CDR3 is TGTGCCAGCAGCGAAACAGGGACCTATGGCTACACCTTC.

This sequence joins TRBV9 and TRBJ2-1, with 7 nucleotides matching TRBD1. This CDR3 contains 15 residues. CDR1 is SGDLS and CDR2 is YYNGEE in the germline V gene. The trim removed 3 bases at V and 0 bases at J, leaving 3 bases unmatched. The CDR3 spells CASSAGGSSYNEQFF. The CDR3 DNA is TGTGCCAGCAGCGCAGGGGGTAGCTCCTACAATGAGCAGTTCTTC.

A few counts support this clone. The rearrangement joins TRBV18 to TRBJ2-1; 10 bases align to TRBD1. J was trimmed by 0 bases and V by 0 bases; bases with no gene match: 5. CDR3 size: 18 residues. Germline V gene sequence: CDR1 KGHSH, CDR2 LQKENI. The CDR3: CASSPPTGTGDSYNEQFF. CDR3 nucleotide sequence: TGTGCCAGCTCACCACCAACCGGGACAGGGGACTCCTACAATGAGCAGTTCTTC.

The V gene is TRBV2, the J gene TRBJ1-4; D may be TRBD1 (5 bases). In germline, CDR1 is SNHLY, CDR2 FYNNEI. The V gene lost 6 bases and the J gene lost 8 bases, with 16 bases spanning the gap. The CDR3 covers 14 residues. DNA for the CDR3: TGTGCCAGCAGCGCCCGGGACGCGGGGGAAAAACTGTTTTTT. The encoded protein is CASSARDAGEKLFF.

This clone was seen a handful of times. V gene TRBV13 combines with J gene TRBJ1-1; TRBD1 aligns across 8 bases. The CDR3 has 14 amino acids. CDR1 PRHDT and CDR2 FYEKMQ come from the germline V gene (reference sequence). With V trimmed by 5 bases and J by 3 bases, 5 bases remained unmatched. The CDR3 loop reads CASSRRQGYTEAFF. The CDR3 DNA sequence: TGTGCCAGCAGCAGACGACAGGGGTACACTGAAGCTTTCTTT.

The J gene is TRBJ2-1, the V gene TRBV9; 10 bases fit TRBD2. The ends lost 3 bases at V and 1 base at J; junction bases unmatched: 1. In germline, CDR1 is SGDLS, CDR2 YYNGEE. This CDR3 has 15 residues. The CDR3 region has the DNA TGTGCCAGCAGCGGTAGCGGGAGGTCCTACAATGAGCAGTTCTTC. It specifies CASSGSGRSYNEQFF.

V and J are TRBV4-2 and TRBJ2-1, with 11 bases matching TRBD2. Trimming removed 1 base from V and 7 bases from J; junction bases left unmatched: 3. Germline CDR1 reads LGHNA; CDR2 reads YNFKEQ. The CDR3 is 15 residues long. The CDR3 loop reads CASSQVSGGGNEQFF. CDR3 coding DNA: TGTGCCAGCAGCCAAGTTAGCGGGGGGGGTAATGAGCAGTTCTTC.

This clone was counted ten times or more. The J gene is TRBJ2-5, the V gene TRBV4-2; TRBD2 aligns across 12 bases. V lost 1 base and J lost 5; bases outside the gene matches: 8. CDR3 length: 17 amino acids. Germline CDR1 and CDR2: LGHNA and YNFKEQ. CDR3 sequence (DNA): TGTGCCAGCAGCCAAGCTACTAGCGGGGGGAGACGGGAGACCCAGTACTTC. Translating it yields CASSQATSGGRRETQYF.

The chain joins TRBV9 to TRBJ2-2, with 10 bases identical to TRBD2. The V gene end was trimmed by 2 bases and the J gene end by 7 bases; junction bases not matched to a gene: 11. The CDR3 is made up of 17 amino acids. Germline V CDR1 and CDR2: SGDLS, YYNGEE. The CDR3 here is CASSVSGRTARSGELFF. The CDR3 coding sequence is TGTGCCAGCAGCGTTAGCGGGAGGACCGCCAGAAGCGGGGAGCTGTTTTTT.

J is TRBJ1-1 and V is TRBV6-5; TRBD1 agrees at 8 bases. The CDR3 spans 14 residues. The germline CDR1 and CDR2 sequences are MNHEY and SVGAGI. The ends lost 7 bases at V and 7 bases at J; junction bases unmatched: 11. The CDR3 reads CASKKGQGAFEAFF. CDR3 sequence (DNA): TGTGCCAGCAAGAAAGGACAGGGCGCCTTTGAAGCTTTCTTT.

This chain links TRBV10-2 with TRBJ2-2; TRBD2 matches 13 bases. CDR3 length: 17 amino acids. The germline V gene has CDR1 WSHSY and CDR2 SAAADI. The V and J ends lost 6 bases and 2 bases, in that order; junction bases with no gene match: 6. The CDR3 here is CASSKTSGGQNTGELFF. In DNA, the CDR3 is TGCGCCAGCAGCAAGACTAGCGGGGGGCAAAACACCGGGGAGCTGTTTTTT.

This chain uses TRBV11-1 with TRBJ2-2; perhaps TRBD2 as D (6 bases). The CDR3 extends over 14 amino acids. V was shortened by 4 bases and J by 2 bases, with 8 bases between the two germline ends. Germline lookup yields CDR1 SGHAT and CDR2 FQDESV (reference sequence). The CDR3 nucleotides are TGTGCCAGCAGCTGGCGGGGAAACACCGGGGAGCTGTTTTTT. Amino acids: CASSWRGNTGELFF.

V and J are TRBV4-1 and TRBJ2-1, with a weak D call TRBD2 (6 bases). The CDR3 spans 17 residues. The V gene lost 0 bases and the J gene lost 6 bases, with 18 bases spanning the gap. Germline V gives CDR1 MGHRA, CDR2 YSYEKL. This CDR3 reads CASSQDGRGEGVNEQFF. Written as DNA, the CDR3 is TGCGCCAGCAGCCAAGATGGACGCGGGGAAGGGGTCAATGAGCAGTTCTTC.

This chain joins TRBV3-1 (or the pseudogene TRBV3-2) and TRBJ2-1, with 12 bases that match TRBD2. Germline CDR1 reads LGHDT; CDR2 reads YNNKEL (reference sequence). The CDR3 contains 17 residues. J lost 6 bases, V lost 4 bases, and 10 bases had no gene match. Here the CDR3 reads CASSRRVWTSGVNEQFF. In DNA, the CDR3 is TGTGCCAGCAGCCGAAGAGTGTGGACTAGCGGGGTCAATGAGCAGTTCTTC.

The chain combines TRBV5-1 with TRBJ2-5; D possibly corresponds to TRBD1 (5 bases). Trimming took off 4 bases at V and 4 bases at J, with 17 bases between the two ends. Looked up from germline, CDR1 is SGHRS and CDR2 is YFSETQ. The CDR3 runs to 15 residues. This chain's CDR3 is CASSPQFGQAETQYF. In nucleotides, the CDR3 is TGCGCCAGCAGCCCACAATTCGGACAAGCAGAGACCCAGTACTTC.

The rearrangement links TRBV5-1 to TRBJ1-4; tentatively, D is TRBD1 (6 bases). The CDR3 spans 14 residues. Deletions cut 2 bases from V and 10 bases from J, with 15 bases between. Per germline, CDR1 SGHRS and CDR2 YFSETQ. The CDR3 nucleotides are TGCGCCAGCAGCTTTGGGGCTGAAGGGGGAAAACTGTTTTTT. Its protein is CASSFGAEGGKLFF.

This chain joins TRBV19 and TRBJ2-5; D call uncertain. V lost 5 bases and J lost 2, with 9 bases in between. The CDR3 is made up of 13 amino acids. Looked up from germline, CDR1 is LNHDA and CDR2 is SQIVND (reference sequence). CDR3 sequence (DNA): TGTGCCAGTAGTGTGCTAGAACAAGAGACCCAGTACTTC. Protein sequence: CASSVLEQETQYF.

This clone appeared a single time. CDR3 sequence (DNA): TGCGCCAGCAGTGATCGCGGGGCAGATACGCAGTATTTT. Protein product: CASSDRGADTQYF. This sequence joins TRBV10-1 and TRBJ2-3; D is possibly TRBD2 (6 bases). The CDR3 is 13 amino acids. Per germline, CDR1 WNHNN and CDR2 SYGVQD (reference sequence). Deletions cut 3 bases from V and 4 bases from J, with 8 bases between.

This clone was picked up one time. The J gene is TRBJ1-2, the V gene TRBV14; D might be TRBD1 (6 bases). Trimming removed 3 bases from V and 2 bases from J, with 10 bases in between. Germline CDR1 SGHDN, CDR2 FVKESK. The CDR3 extends over 14 amino acids. DNA of the CDR3: TGTGCCAGCAGCCACTCACAGGGCAACTATGGCTACACCTTC. Its protein is CASSHSQGNYGYTF.

This sequence joins TRBV7-9 and TRBJ2-7, with D tentatively TRBD1 (6 bases). This CDR3 is built from 13 residues. The V gene's germline CDR1 is SEHNR and CDR2 FQNEAQ (reference sequence). The V and J ends lost 2 bases and 3 bases respectively, with 8 bases between them. CDR3 in amino acids: CASSLNRDYEQYV. CDR3 bases: TGTGCCAGCAGCTTAAACAGGGACTACGAGCAGTACGTC.

The chain couples TRBV9 to TRBJ2-4, with D tentatively TRBD1 (6 bases). V lost 3 bases, J lost 1 base, and 11 bases lay in between. The CDR3 loop spans 15 amino acids. Per the germline V gene, CDR1 is SGDLS and CDR2 is YYNGEE. CDR3 residues: CASSAGAAAKNIQYF. The DNA of the CDR3 is TGTGCCAGCAGCGCAGGGGCAGCGGCCAAAAACATTCAGTACTTC.

The chain links TRBV4-2 to TRBJ2-5; TRBD2 matches at 14 bases. J was trimmed by 3 bases and V by 1 base; bases with no gene match: 1. There are 16 residues in the CDR3. Per the germline V gene, CDR1 is LGHNA and CDR2 is YNFKEQ. The DNA for the CDR3 is TGTGCCAGCAGCCAAGCGACTAGCGGGAGGGAAGAGACCCAGTACTTC. This encodes CASSQATSGREETQYF.

The CDR3 loop reads CASSPRTGVGYGYTF. The DNA of the CDR3 is TGTGCCAGCAGCCCTAGGACAGGGGTGGGCTATGGCTACACCTTC. The chain joins TRBV11-2 to TRBJ1-2, with TRBD1 identical over 9 bases. Germline-derived CDR1 and CDR2 are SGHAT and FQNNGV. This CDR3 is 15 amino acids long. The junction had 8 bases not matched to a gene; V was cut back by 5 bases and J by 4 bases. Full variable domain (outside the CDR3, taken from reference TRBV11-2 and TRBJ1-2): EAGVAQSPRYKIIEKRQSVAFWCNPISGHATLYWYQQILGQGPKLLIQFQNNGVVDDSQLPKDRFSAERLKGVDSTLKIQPAKLEDSAVYLCASSPRTGVGYGYTFGSGTRLTVV.

V and J are TRBV7-9 and TRBJ2-3, with 14 bases that match TRBD2. Germline V gene data show CDR1 as SEHNR and CDR2 as FQNEAQ (reference sequence). Trimming removed 4 bases from V and 3 bases from J; junction bases left unmatched: 9. The CDR3 sequence is 18 residues long. The DNA of the CDR3 is TGTGCCAGCAGCTCCCGACTAGCGGGAGGGCTGGGGACAGATACGCAGTATTTT. This gives the protein CASSSRLAGGLGTDTQYF.